Shown below are 32 T cell receptor beta chains from a single sample sequenced in a study of blood T cell repertoires in COVID-19. TCRdb keeps only in-frame clones here, not all; method: immunoSEQ multiplex PCR. The table shows over 200,000 clones, with around 80% occurring only once. Input material: peripheral blood. The receptors were gathered from a human donor in a cohort sampled during active COVID-19.

The CDR3 DNA sequence: TGTGCCAGCAGCCTGCGGACAGGGGGTTTAGGTGAGCAGTACTTC. This sequence encodes CASSLRTGGLGEQYF. The V call is TRBV7-8, the J call TRBJ2-7; the match to TRBD1 covers 10 bases. In germline, CDR1 is SGHVS, CDR2 FQNEAQ. With V trimmed by 5 bases and J by 7 bases, 11 bases remained unmatched. CDR3 size: 15 residues.

The rearrangement links TRBV9 to TRBJ1-2; 7 nucleotides line up with TRBD1. This CDR3 region has 13 residues. From germline, CDR1 is SGDLS and CDR2 YYNGEE. The V gene end was trimmed by 2 bases and the J gene end by 4 bases; junction bases not matched to a gene: 2. The CDR3 sequence is CASSVRGAYGYTF. CDR3 in DNA: TGTGCCAGCAGCGTCAGGGGGGCCTATGGCTACACCTTC.

The gene calls are TRBV10-3 and TRBJ1-2; TRBD1 agrees at 11 bases. CDR3 length: 15 amino acids. CDR1 ENHRY and CDR2 SYGVKD come from the germline V gene. Unmatched junction bases numbered 7, after V lost 4 bases and J lost 6 bases. CDR3 region: CAISAIGQGADGYTF. DNA for the CDR3: TGTGCCATCAGTGCTATAGGACAGGGGGCTGATGGCTACACCTTC.

This clone occurred once. The V call is TRBV11-3, the J call TRBJ1-3, with a weak D call TRBD1 (5 bases). Trimming shortened V by 7 bases and J by 0 bases, and 19 bases separated the two germline ends. CDR1 is SGHNT and CDR2 is YENEEA in the germline V gene. This CDR3 spans 17 amino acids. The DNA for the CDR3 is TGTGCCAGCACCACACGGGGGACTATCTACTCTGGAAACACCATATATTTT. It yields the protein CASTTRGTIYSGNTIYF. Full variable domain (rest looked up from reference TRBV11-3 and TRBJ1-3): EAGVVQSPRYKIIEKKQPVAFWCNPISGHNTLYWYLQNLGQGPELLIRYENEEAVDDSQLPKDRFSAERLKGVDSTLKIQPAELGDSAVYLCASTTRGTIYSGNTIYFGEGSWLTVV.

This chain uses TRBV28 with TRBJ1-1; no definite D call. Trimming took off 7 bases at V and 7 bases at J, with 13 bases between the two ends. Germline V lookup: CDR1 MDHEN, CDR2 SYDVKM. CDR3 size: 12 residues. DNA of the CDR3: TGTGCCAGCACACGGACTCCCAATGAAGCTTTCTTT. Translated: CASTRTPNEAFF.

Turning to this clone: One junction end disagrees with the germline gene, perhaps due to a read error. The CDR3 spells CASSAGDRVLVAF. The CDR3, as DNA: TGTGCCAGCAGTGCAGGGGATCGCGTCCTGGTGGCTTTC. The chain links TRBV2 to TRBJ2-6, with D perhaps matching TRBD1 (6 bases). CDR1 and CDR2 (germline): SNHLY, FYNNEI. This CDR3 comprises 13 residues.

This clone was seen a few times. The V gene is TRBV20-1, the J gene TRBJ1-1, with D unresolved. The germline gives CDR1 DFQATT, CDR2 SNEGSKA (reference sequence). The V end was cut by 6 bases, the J end by 13 bases, with 18 bases between. There are 11 residues in the CDR3. Here the CDR3 DNA reads TGCAGTGCCGCTGTCCCGAGCGATGGTTTCTTT. Its translation: CSAAVPSDGFF.

By share of the sample, this clone is medium-sized. V is TRBV5-4 and J is TRBJ2-7; 7 bases fit TRBD1. Trimming at V came to 4 bases and at J to 3 bases, leaving 10 bases not matched to a gene. Germline assignment: CDR1 SGHNT and CDR2 YYREEE (reference sequence). This CDR3 region has 15 residues. The CDR3 reads CASSTRQGRVYEQYF. The CDR3 DNA reads TGTGCCAGCAGCACCCGACAGGGTAGGGTCTACGAGCAGTACTTC.

This chain connects TRBV6-5 to TRBJ1-2; no clear D. From germline, CDR1 is MNHEY and CDR2 SVGAGI. The V and J ends lost 5 bases and 2 bases respectively, with 15 bases between them. The CDR3 is 15 amino acids. The CDR3 DNA is TGTGCCAGCAGTCCCCCGGGTCAGATAAACTATGGCTACACCTTC. Translating it yields CASSPPGQINYGYTF.

Turning to this clone: The sample has other DNA sequences that encode this CDR3 too. The rearrangement joins TRBV20-1 to TRBJ2-7; D is perhaps TRBD1 (5 bases). V shed 3 bases and J shed 7 bases, with 10 bases lying between them. This CDR3 has 11 residues. The germline gives CDR1 DFQATT, CDR2 SNEGSKA (reference sequence). The CDR3 region is CSARSGFEQYF. In DNA, the CDR3 is TGCAGTGCTAGGTCAGGGTTTGAGCAGTACTTC.

The chain combines TRBV11-2 with TRBJ1-2; tentative D call: TRBD1 (6 bases). Germline CDR1 reads SGHAT; CDR2 reads FQNNGV. There are 13 residues in the CDR3. V was pared by 0 bases and J by 8 bases, with 10 bases between. The CDR3 loop reads CASSLDTGRGYTF. CDR3 nucleotide sequence: TGTGCCAGCAGCTTAGACACAGGGCGAGGCTACACCTTC.

V gene TRBV5-5 combines with J gene TRBJ2-7; 11 bases agree with TRBD1. V gave up 0 bases and J gave up 2 bases; unmatched junction bases: 4. In germline, CDR1 is SGHKS, CDR2 YYEKEE (reference sequence). CDR3 length equals 16 residues. The CDR3 here is CASSLVGQGGAYEQYF. In nucleotides, the CDR3 is TGTGCCAGCAGCTTGGTGGGACAGGGGGGGGCCTACGAGCAGTACTTC.

The chain couples TRBV11-3 to TRBJ1-1, with 8 bases lining up with TRBD1. CDR1 is SGHNT, CDR2 YENEEA, per germline. This CDR3 has 13 amino acids. After removal of 5 bases from V and 5 bases from J, the junction contained 4 bases not matched to a gene. This CDR3 reads CASSQGARTEAFF. CDR3 in DNA: TGTGCCAGCAGCCAGGGGGCGCGGACTGAAGCTTTCTTT.

The CDR3 loop is CASISGPSSGNTIYF. CDR3 nucleotide sequence: TGTGCCAGTATATCAGGGCCTAGCTCTGGAAACACCATATATTTT. The chain employs TRBV19 and TRBJ1-3; maybe TRBD1 (5 bases). V was cut by 7 bases and J by 0 bases, with 13 bases left in between. This CDR3 spans 15 amino acids. The V gene's germline CDR1 is LNHDA and CDR2 SQIVND (reference sequence).

This clone was detected once. The chain combines TRBV5-5 with TRBJ2-4; maybe TRBD1 (6 bases). The length of the CDR3 is 15 residues. Germline CDR1 SGHKS, CDR2 YYEKEE (reference sequence). V lost 2 bases and J lost 8, with 17 bases in between. CDR3 nucleotides: TGTGCCAGCAGCTTCGGTCAGGGGATTAGGGACATTCAGTACTTC. It specifies CASSFGQGIRDIQYF.

This chain connects TRBV12-3 or TRBV12-4 to TRBJ1-1; D is unclear. Trimming shortened V by 0 bases and J by 5 bases, and 7 bases separated the two germline ends. The CDR3 length is 13 residues. The CDR3 sequence is CASSLARGTEAFF. The CDR3 DNA sequence: TGTGCCAGCAGTTTAGCGCGAGGAACTGAAGCTTTCTTT.

The chain couples TRBV5-1 to TRBJ2-7; TRBD2 agrees at 7 bases. This CDR3 has 14 amino acids. Losses at the gene ends were 0 bases for V and 1 base for J; bases not matched to a gene: 1. Germline CDR1 SGHRS, CDR2 YFSETQ. Here the CDR3 DNA reads TGCGCCAGCAGCTTGGGGGAGGGATCCTACGAGCAGTACTTC. Translating gives CASSLGEGSYEQYF.

The chain carries TRBV5-4 and TRBJ1-1, with D maybe TRBD1 (6 bases). Germline CDR1 reads SGHNT; CDR2 reads YYREEE (reference sequence). The CDR3 length is 15 residues. V lost 4 bases, J lost 1 base, and 14 bases lay in between. CDR3 sequence reads: CASSPIDRSNTEAFF. Written as DNA, the CDR3 is TGTGCCAGCAGCCCTATAGACAGGTCGAACACTGAAGCTTTCTTT.

The CDR3: CASSRRDRGNSPLHF. In DNA form, the CDR3 reads TGTGCCAGCAGTAGGCGGGACAGGGGTAATTCACCCCTCCACTTT. The genes are TRBV27 and TRBJ1-6, with 10 nucleotides matching TRBD1. Germline V lookup: CDR1 MNHEY, CDR2 SMNVEV (reference sequence). J lost 6 bases, V lost 5 bases, and 4 bases had no gene match. The CDR3 runs 15 residues.

J is TRBJ1-1 and V is TRBV28; 8 bases match TRBD1. This CDR3 has 15 residues. Trimming removed 5 bases from V and 7 bases from J; junction bases left unmatched: 12. CDR1 and CDR2 (germline): MDHEN, SYDVKM. CDR3: CASSPPRQGASEAFF. The DNA of the CDR3 is TGTGCCAGCAGTCCCCCGCGGCAGGGGGCAAGTGAAGCTTTCTTT. Looking up the rest from reference TRBV28 and TRBJ1-1 gives the full variable domain: DVKVTQSSRYLVKRTGEKVFLECVQDMDHENMFWYRQDPGLGLRLIYFSYDVKMKEKGDIPEGYSVSREKKERFSLILESASTNQTSMYLCASSPPRQGASEAFFGQGTRLTVV.

This clone was found once. The chain recombines TRBV28 with TRBJ2-7, with D possibly matching TRBD2 (6 bases). Trimming cost V 5 bases and J 0 bases, with 14 bases left between them. The V gene's germline CDR1 is MDHEN and CDR2 SYDVKM. This CDR3 contains 15 residues. CDR3 amino acids: CASSRRARSSYEQYF. The DNA for the CDR3 is TGTGCCAGCAGTCGGAGGGCGAGGAGCTCCTACGAGCAGTACTTC.

V is TRBV4-1 and J is TRBJ2-7, with TRBD1 identical over 9 bases. Per germline, CDR1 MGHRA and CDR2 YSYEKL. This CDR3 region has 15 residues. V lost 4 bases, J lost 3 bases, and 7 bases stayed unmatched. CDR3 region: CASSPPRDRDYEQYF. The CDR3 DNA sequence: TGCGCCAGCAGCCCGCCCCGGGACAGGGACTACGAGCAGTACTTC.

This clone came up once. The chain uses TRBV30 and TRBJ2-7; 7 bases map to TRBD1. This CDR3 contains 14 residues. Germline loops: CDR1 GTSNPN, CDR2 SVGIG (reference sequence). J was trimmed by 4 bases and V by 4 bases; bases with no gene match: 10. The CDR3 nucleotides read TGTGCCTGGAACGGGCAGGGGGTGAGATACGAGCAGTACTTC. Its translation is CAWNGQGVRYEQYF. Using reference TRBV30 and TRBJ2-7 for the parts outside the CDR3, the full variable domain is SQTIHQWPATLVQPVGSPLSLECTVEGTSNPNLYWYRQAAGRGLQLLFYSVGIGQISSEVPQNLSASRPQDRQFILSSKKLLLSDSGFYLCAWNGQGVRYEQYFGPGTRLTVT.

This clone was counted a few times. The chain uses TRBV27 and TRBJ2-1, with D perhaps matching TRBD2 (5 bases). This CDR3 spans 14 amino acids. CDR1 is MNHEY, CDR2 SMNVEV, per germline (reference sequence). Trimming took 3 bases from V and 8 from J, leaving 14 bases between them. CDR3 nucleotide sequence: TGTGCCAGCAGTTTCCGCTCGGGGTTCGATGAGCAGTTCTTC. It translates to CASSFRSGFDEQFF.

This chain uses TRBV11-2 with TRBJ1-6; a possible D gene is TRBD1 (5 bases). V gave up 1 base and J gave up 5 bases, with 9 bases separating them. The CDR3 contains 15 residues. The germline gives CDR1 SGHAT, CDR2 FQNNGV. CDR3 sequence reads: CASSLAVQDNSPLHF. The CDR3 region has the DNA TGTGCCAGCAGCTTAGCAGTACAGGATAATTCACCCCTCCACTTT.

CDR3 protein: CASSPPRDRVVAFF. As DNA, the CDR3 is TGTGCCAGCTCACCACCGCGGGACAGGGTGGTGGCTTTCTTT. This sequence joins TRBV18 and TRBJ1-1, with 9 bases identical to TRBD1. Germline CDR1 reads KGHSH; CDR2 reads LQKENI. The J segment lost 11 bases and the V segment lost 0 bases, leaving 7 bases of the junction unmatched. The CDR3 has 14 residues.

This chain connects TRBV5-5 to TRBJ2-1, with a possible D match to TRBD2 (5 bases). Trimming cost V 2 bases and J 10 bases, with 19 bases left between them. Germline V CDR1 and CDR2: SGHKS, YYEKEE (reference sequence). The CDR3 runs 15 residues. The CDR3 loop is CASSFTLTSPGEQFF. For the CDR3, the DNA is TGTGCCAGCAGCTTCACTTTAACTTCGCCGGGGGAGCAGTTCTTC.

The chain recombines TRBV5-4 with TRBJ2-7; D not certain. Trimming took 4 bases from V and 9 from J, leaving 17 bases between them. Germline lookup yields CDR1 SGHNT and CDR2 YYREEE (reference sequence). This CDR3 has 13 amino acids. The CDR3 here is CASSDGPPLGQYF. CDR3 nucleotides: TGTGCCAGCAGCGATGGGCCCCCACTCGGGCAGTACTTC.

V is TRBV11-1 and J is TRBJ2-3; D might be TRBD2 (6 bases). Trimming removed 3 bases from V and 1 base from J, with 14 bases in between. The CDR3 loop spans 16 amino acids. The germline V gene encodes CDR1 SGHAT and CDR2 FQDESV (reference sequence). The CDR3 DNA reads as TGTGCCAGCAGCTTGGAGGCTAGCGTGGGCACAGATACGCAGTATTTT. Amino acids: CASSLEASVGTDTQYF.

This clone was found once. The rearrangement joins TRBV18 to TRBJ2-7, with a tentative D call TRBD1 (5 bases). Germline CDR1 KGHSH, CDR2 LQKENI. The CDR3 consists of 15 residues. The V end lost 3 bases, the J end lost 2 bases, and 14 bases lay between the germline ends. In nucleotides, the CDR3 is TGTGCCAGCTCACCTACAGGATCAATCACCTACGAGCAGTACTTC. Translating it yields CASSPTGSITYEQYF.

J is TRBJ1-1 and V is TRBV7-5; the D call TRBD1 from the table was never checked on the DNA. TRBV7-5 corresponds to a pseudogene. The CDR3 covers 11 residues. CDR3 residues: CARSPQTEAFF. The DNA for the CDR3 is TGTGCCAGAAGCCCTCAGACTGAAGCTTTCTTT.

CDR3 loop: CASSLADRVDGYTF. In nucleotides, the CDR3 is TGTGCCAGCAGCTTGGCCGACAGGGTAGATGGCTACACCTTC. The gene calls are TRBV5-4 and TRBJ1-2; 7 positions agree with TRBD1. V trimming: 0 bases; J trimming: 6 bases; junction bases outside the gene matches: 5. This CDR3 has 14 residues. CDR1 and CDR2 (germline): SGHNT, YYREEE (reference sequence).